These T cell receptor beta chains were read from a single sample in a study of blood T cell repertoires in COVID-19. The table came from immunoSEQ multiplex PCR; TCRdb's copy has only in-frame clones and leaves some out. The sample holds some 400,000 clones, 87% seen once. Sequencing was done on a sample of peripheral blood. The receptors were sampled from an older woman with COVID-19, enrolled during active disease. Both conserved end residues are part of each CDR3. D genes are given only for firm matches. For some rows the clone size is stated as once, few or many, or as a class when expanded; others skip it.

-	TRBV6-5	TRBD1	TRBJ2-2	CASRTGPSTGELFF	TGTGCCTCACGGACAGGTCCGAGCACCGGGGAGCTGTTTTTT
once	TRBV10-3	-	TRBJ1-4	CAISEPGFNEKLFF	TGTGCCATCAGTGAGCCAGGGTTCAATGAAAAACTGTTTTTT
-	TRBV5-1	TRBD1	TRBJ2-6	CASSPAGVTGPAGANVLTF	TGCGCCAGCAGCCCGGCCGGCGTGACAGGGCCGGCTGGGGCCAACGTCCTGACTTTC
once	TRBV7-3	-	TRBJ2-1	CASSFDSLIYNEQFF	TGTGCCAGCAGCTTCGACTCCCTCATCTACAATGAGCAGTTCTTC
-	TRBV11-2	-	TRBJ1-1	CASSLRYGEGDTEAFF	TGTGCCAGCAGCTTGCGTTATGGGGAGGGGGACACTGAAGCTTTCTTT
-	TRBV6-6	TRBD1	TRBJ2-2	CASRKTGTVNTGELFF	TGTGCCAGCAGAAAAACCGGGACAGTGAACACCGGGGAGCTGTTTTTT
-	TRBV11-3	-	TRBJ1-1	CASSLSGGTEAFF	TGTGCCAGCAGCCTATCCGGGGGGACTGAAGCTTTCTTT
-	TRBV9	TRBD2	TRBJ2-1	CASSVGGLAGVNEQFF	TGTGCCAGCAGCGTAGGGGGACTAGCGGGGGTCAATGAGCAGTTCTTC
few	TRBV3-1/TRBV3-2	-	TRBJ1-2	CASSDVPGSHYYGYTF	TGTGCCAGCAGCGACGTACCAGGGTCCCACTACTATGGCTACACCTTC
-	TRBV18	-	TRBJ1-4	CASSPGGSGNEKLFF	TGTGCCAGCTCACCAGGCGGGTCGGGTAATGAAAAACTGTTTTTT
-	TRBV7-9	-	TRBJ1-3	CASSSGLNSGGNTIYF	TGTGCCAGCAGCTCCGGACTGAACTCTGGTGGAAACACCATATATTTT
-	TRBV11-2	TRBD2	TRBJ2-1	CASSLPAGGDNEQFF	TGTGCCAGCAGCTTACCGGCGGGGGGGGACAATGAGCAGTTCTTC
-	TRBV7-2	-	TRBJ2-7	CASSPGDVREQYF	TGTGCCAGCAGCCCCGGAGACGTACGCGAGCAGTACTTC
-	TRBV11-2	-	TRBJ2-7	CASSFGGFAYEQYF	TGTGCCAGCAGCTTCGGAGGCTTCGCCTACGAGCAGTACTTC
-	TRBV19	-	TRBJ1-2	CASSISFTGTLGYTF	TGTGCCAGTAGTATATCTTTTACAGGAACCCTAGGCTACACCTTC
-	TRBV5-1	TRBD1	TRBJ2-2	CASSSRGTGNTGELFF	TGCGCCAGCAGCTCGAGGGGGACAGGGAACACCGGGGAGCTGTTTTTT
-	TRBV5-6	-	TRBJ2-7	CASSFLQGSYEQYF	TGTGCCAGCAGCTTTTTACAGGGTTCCTACGAGCAGTACTTC
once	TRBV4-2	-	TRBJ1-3	CASSQAQGGNTIYF	TGTGCCAGCAGCCAAGCGCAGGGAGGAAACACCATATATTTT
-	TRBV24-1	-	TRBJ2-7	CATSEGRYEQYF	TGTGCCACCAGTGAAGGGAGATACGAGCAGTACTTC
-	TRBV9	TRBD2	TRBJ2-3	CASSVGRGAVADTQYF	TGTGCCAGCAGCGTAGGGCGGGGGGCCGTTGCAGATACGCAGTATTTT
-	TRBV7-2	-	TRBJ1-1	CASSLGATEAFF	TGTGCCAGCAGCTTAGGGGCGACTGAAGCTTTCTTT
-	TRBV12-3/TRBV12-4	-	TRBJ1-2	CASSSRGGYGYTF	TGTGCCAGCAGTTCCCGAGGGGGATATGGCTACACCTTC
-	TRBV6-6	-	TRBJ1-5	CASSYTGYNQPQHF	TGTGCCAGCAGTTACACAGGATACAATCAGCCCCAGCATTTT
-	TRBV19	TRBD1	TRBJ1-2	CASRTGEQSYGYTF	TGTGCCAGTAGGACAGGGGAGCAGAGCTATGGCTACACCTTC
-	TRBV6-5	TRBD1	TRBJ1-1	CASSTGTGRAEAFF	TGTGCCAGCAGCACGGGGACAGGGAGAGCTGAAGCTTTCTTT
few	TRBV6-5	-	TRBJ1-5	CASRRTPGGSQPQHF	TGTGCCAGTCGTCGGACCCCGGGGGGCAGTCAGCCCCAGCATTTT
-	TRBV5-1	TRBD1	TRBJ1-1	CASSLLVPGQGLNTEAFF	TGCGCCAGCAGCCTACTCGTCCCGGGACAGGGGCTGAACACTGAAGCTTTCTTT
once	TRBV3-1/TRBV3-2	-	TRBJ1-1	CASSPPQGGSTEAFF	TGTGCCAGCAGCCCTCCACAGGGTGGGAGCACTGAAGCTTTCTTT
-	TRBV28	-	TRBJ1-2	CASSIQSSYGYTF	TGTGCCAGCAGTATACAGAGCTCCTATGGCTACACCTTC
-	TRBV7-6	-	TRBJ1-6	CASSLLGQHNSPLHF	TGTGCCAGCAGCTTACTAGGACAGCATAATTCACCCCTCCACTTT
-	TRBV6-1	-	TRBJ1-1	CASSEAAGVMNTEAFF	TGTGCCAGCAGTGAAGCGGCAGGGGTTATGAACACTGAAGCTTTCTTT
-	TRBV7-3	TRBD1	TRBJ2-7	CASSPTGGEQYF	TGTGCCAGCAGCCCGACAGGGGGCGAGCAGTACTTC
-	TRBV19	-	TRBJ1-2	CASTKAGTNYGYTF	TGTGCCAGTACGAAGGCAGGAACGAACTATGGCTACACCTTC
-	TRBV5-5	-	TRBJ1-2	CASSLIHSGEGGYTF	TGTGCCAGCAGCTTGATACATTCAGGGGAAGGCGGCTACACCTTC
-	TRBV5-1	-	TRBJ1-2	CASSLGQPGGYTF	TGCGCCAGCAGCTTGGGACAGCCGGGCGGCTACACCTTC
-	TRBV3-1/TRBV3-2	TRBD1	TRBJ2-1	CASSLMGDRGYNEQFF	TGTGCCAGCAGCCTTATGGGGGACAGGGGGTACAATGAGCAGTTCTTC
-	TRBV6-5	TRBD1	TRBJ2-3	CASRRQGGSDTQYF	TGTGCCAGCAGGAGACAGGGGGGGTCAGATACGCAGTATTTT
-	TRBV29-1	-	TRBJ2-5	CSVFRGLETQYF	TGCAGCGTCTTCCGAGGGTTGGAGACCCAGTACTTC
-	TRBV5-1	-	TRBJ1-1	CASSLSSGVLAFF	TGCGCCAGCAGCTTGTCCTCTGGAGTCTTAGCTTTCTTT
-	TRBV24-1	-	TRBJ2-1	CATSAMNEQFF	TGTGCCACCAGTGCAATGAATGAGCAGTTCTTC
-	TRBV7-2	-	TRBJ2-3	CASSQGVDTQYF	TGTGCCAGCAGTCAGGGCGTAGATACGCAGTATTTT
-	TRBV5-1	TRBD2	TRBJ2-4	CASSFDGTSGSKNIQYF	TGCGCCAGCAGCTTCGACGGGACTAGCGGCTCTAAAAACATTCAGTACTTC
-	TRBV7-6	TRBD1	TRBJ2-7	CASSPAPGQGGWSYEQYF	TGTGCCAGCAGCCCCGCACCGGGACAGGGGGGGTGGTCCTACGAGCAGTACTTC
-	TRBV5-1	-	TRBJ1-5	CASILEGSNQPQHF	TGCGCCAGCATCCTGGAGGGTAGCAATCAGCCCCAGCATTTT
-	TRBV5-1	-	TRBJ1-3	CASSGNAGGNTIYF	TGCGCCAGCAGCGGTAACGCGGGAGGAAACACCATATATTTT
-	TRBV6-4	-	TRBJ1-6	CASSENRDSPLHF	TGTGCCAGCAGTGAGAACAGGGATTCACCCCTCCACTTT
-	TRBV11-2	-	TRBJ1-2	CASSLERGAGGYTF	TGTGCCAGCAGCTTAGAACGGGGGGCGGGCGGCTACACCTTC
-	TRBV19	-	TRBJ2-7	CASSTPGQNYEQYF	TGTGCCAGTAGTACCCCCGGACAGAACTACGAGCAGTACTTC
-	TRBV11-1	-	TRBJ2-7	CASSLGSGILVYEQYF	TGTGCCAGCAGCTTAGGGTCCGGGATACTTGTCTACGAGCAGTACTTC
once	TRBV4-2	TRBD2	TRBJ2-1	CASSQHRPSGGINNEQFF	TGTGCCAGCAGCCAACATCGGCCCAGCGGGGGGATTAACAATGAGCAGTTCTTC
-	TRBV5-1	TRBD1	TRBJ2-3	CASSRTGGTDTQYF	TGCGCCAGCAGCAGGACAGGGGGCACAGATACGCAGTATTTT
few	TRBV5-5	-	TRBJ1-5	CASRPEADNQPQHF	TGTGCCAGCAGACCCGAAGCGGACAATCAGCCCCAGCATTTT
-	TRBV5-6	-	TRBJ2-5	CASSQGETQYF	TGTGCCAGCAGTCAGGGGGAGACCCAGTACTTC
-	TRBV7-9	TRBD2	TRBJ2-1	CASSLGGGAGEQFF	TGTGCCAGCAGCCTCGGCGGGGGGGCAGGTGAGCAGTTCTTC
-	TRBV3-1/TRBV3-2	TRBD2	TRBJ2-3	CASSLGGGTDTQYF	TGTGCCAGCAGCCTGGGGGGGGGCACAGATACGCAGTATTTT